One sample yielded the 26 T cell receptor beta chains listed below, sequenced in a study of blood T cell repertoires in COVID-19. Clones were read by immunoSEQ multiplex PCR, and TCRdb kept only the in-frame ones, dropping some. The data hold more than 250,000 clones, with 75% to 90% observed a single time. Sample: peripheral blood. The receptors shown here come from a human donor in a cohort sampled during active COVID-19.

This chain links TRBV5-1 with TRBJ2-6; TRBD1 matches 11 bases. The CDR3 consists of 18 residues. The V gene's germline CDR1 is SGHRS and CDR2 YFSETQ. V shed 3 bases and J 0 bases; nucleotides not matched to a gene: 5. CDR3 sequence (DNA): TGCGCCAGCAGCTCTTGGACAGGGGGCAGCTCTGGGGCCAACGTCCTGACTTTC. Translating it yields CASSSWTGGSSGANVLTF.

The CDR3 spells CATSPGVTGELFF. The CDR3 DNA reads TGTGCCACCAGCCCGGGAGTCACCGGGGAGCTGTTTTTT. This chain uses TRBV6-4 with TRBJ2-2, with D perhaps matching TRBD2 (6 bases). There are 13 residues in the CDR3. Germline V lookup: CDR1 MRHNA, CDR2 SNTAGT. V gave up 10 bases and J gave up 4 bases, with 13 bases separating them.

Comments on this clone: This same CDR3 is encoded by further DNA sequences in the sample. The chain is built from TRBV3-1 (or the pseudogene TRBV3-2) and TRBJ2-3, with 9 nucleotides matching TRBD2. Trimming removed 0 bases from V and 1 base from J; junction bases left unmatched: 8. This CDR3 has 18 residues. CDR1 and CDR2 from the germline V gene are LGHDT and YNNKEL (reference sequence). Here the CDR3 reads CASSQEGLAGGGTDTQYF. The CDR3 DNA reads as TGTGCCAGCAGCCAAGAGGGTCTCGCGGGAGGGGGCACAGATACGCAGTATTTT.

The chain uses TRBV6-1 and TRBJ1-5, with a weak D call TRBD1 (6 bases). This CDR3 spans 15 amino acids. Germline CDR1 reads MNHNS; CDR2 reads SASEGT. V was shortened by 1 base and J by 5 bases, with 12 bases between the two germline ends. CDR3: CASSEEGGAYQPQHF. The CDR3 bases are TGTGCCAGCAGTGAAGAAGGGGGGGCCTATCAGCCCCAGCATTTT.

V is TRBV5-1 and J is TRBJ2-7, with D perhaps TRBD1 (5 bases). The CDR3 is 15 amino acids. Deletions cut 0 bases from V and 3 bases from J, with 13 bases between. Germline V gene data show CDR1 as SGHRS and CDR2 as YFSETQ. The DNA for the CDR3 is TGCGCCAGCAGCTTGGATACAGGCTTCATCTACGAGCAGTACTTC. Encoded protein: CASSLDTGFIYEQYF.

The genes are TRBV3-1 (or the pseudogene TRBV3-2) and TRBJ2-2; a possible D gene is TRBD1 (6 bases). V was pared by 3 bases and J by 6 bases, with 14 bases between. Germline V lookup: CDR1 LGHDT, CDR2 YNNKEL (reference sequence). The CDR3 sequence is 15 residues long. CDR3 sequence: CASSHVSGEAGELFF. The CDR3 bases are TGTGCCAGCAGCCACGTTTCAGGGGAAGCCGGGGAGCTGTTTTTT.

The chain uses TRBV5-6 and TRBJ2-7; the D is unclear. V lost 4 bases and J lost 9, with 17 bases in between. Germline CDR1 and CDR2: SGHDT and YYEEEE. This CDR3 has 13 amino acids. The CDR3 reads CASSRLTLEVQYF. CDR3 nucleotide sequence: TGTGCCAGCAGCCGATTGACCCTCGAGGTGCAGTACTTC.

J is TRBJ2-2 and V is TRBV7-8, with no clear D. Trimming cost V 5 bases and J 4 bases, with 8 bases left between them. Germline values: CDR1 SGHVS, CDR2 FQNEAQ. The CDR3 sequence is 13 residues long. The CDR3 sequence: CASSLRSTGELFF. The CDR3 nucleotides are TGTGCCAGCAGCCTAAGAAGCACCGGGGAGCTGTTTTTT.

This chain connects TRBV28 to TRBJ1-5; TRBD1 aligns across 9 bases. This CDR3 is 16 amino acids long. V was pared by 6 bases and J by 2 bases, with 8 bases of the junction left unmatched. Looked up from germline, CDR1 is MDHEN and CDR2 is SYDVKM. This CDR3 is CASSQHRGRGNQPQHF. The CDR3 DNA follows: TGTGCCAGCAGCCAACACAGGGGGCGCGGCAATCAGCCCCAGCATTTT.

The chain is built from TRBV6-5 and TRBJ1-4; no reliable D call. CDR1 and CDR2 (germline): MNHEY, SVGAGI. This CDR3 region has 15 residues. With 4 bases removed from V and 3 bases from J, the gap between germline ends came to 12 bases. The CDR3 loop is CASSSRPGANEKLFF. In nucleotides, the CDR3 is TGTGCCAGCAGTTCAAGACCTGGAGCTAATGAAAAACTGTTTTTT.

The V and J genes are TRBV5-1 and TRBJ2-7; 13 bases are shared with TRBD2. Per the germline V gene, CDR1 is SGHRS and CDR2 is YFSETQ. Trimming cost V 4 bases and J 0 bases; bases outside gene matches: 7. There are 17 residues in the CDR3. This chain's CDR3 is CASSSGLAGDSSYEQYF. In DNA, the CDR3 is TGCGCCAGCAGCAGCGGACTAGCGGGAGATAGCTCCTACGAGCAGTACTTC.

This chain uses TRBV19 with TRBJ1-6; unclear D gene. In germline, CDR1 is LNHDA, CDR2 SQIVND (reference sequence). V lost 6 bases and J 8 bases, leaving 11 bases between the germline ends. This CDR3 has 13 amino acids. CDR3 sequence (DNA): TGTGCCAGTAGGTCGGAGAACTATTCACCCCTCCACTTT. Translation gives CASRSENYSPLHF.

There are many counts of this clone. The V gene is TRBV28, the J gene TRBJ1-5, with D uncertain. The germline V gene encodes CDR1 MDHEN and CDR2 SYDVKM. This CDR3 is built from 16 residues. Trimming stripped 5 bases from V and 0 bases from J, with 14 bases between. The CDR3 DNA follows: TGTGCCAGCAGTCCGAGCGGGAGGGATAGCAATCAGCCCCAGCATTTT. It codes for CASSPSGRDSNQPQHF.

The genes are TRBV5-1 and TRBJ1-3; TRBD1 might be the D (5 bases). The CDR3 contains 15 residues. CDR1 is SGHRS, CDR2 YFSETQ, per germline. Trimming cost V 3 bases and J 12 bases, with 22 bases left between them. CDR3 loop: CASSSDHGGGGFIYF. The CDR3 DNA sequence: TGCGCCAGCAGCTCCGATCATGGTGGGGGAGGTTTCATATATTTT.

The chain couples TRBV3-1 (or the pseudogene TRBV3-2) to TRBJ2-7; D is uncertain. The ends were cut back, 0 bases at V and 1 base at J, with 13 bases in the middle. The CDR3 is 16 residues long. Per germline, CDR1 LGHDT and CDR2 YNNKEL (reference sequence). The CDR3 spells CASSQDLGSLSYEQYF. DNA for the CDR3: TGTGCCAGCAGCCAAGATCTGGGCAGCCTATCCTACGAGCAGTACTTC.

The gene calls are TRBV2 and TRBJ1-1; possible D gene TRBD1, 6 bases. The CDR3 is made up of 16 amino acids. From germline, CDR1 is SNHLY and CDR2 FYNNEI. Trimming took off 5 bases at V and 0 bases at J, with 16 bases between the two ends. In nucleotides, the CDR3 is TGTGCCAGCAGTCGAGAGGGGGTTTTGATGAACACTGAAGCTTTCTTT. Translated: CASSREGVLMNTEAFF.

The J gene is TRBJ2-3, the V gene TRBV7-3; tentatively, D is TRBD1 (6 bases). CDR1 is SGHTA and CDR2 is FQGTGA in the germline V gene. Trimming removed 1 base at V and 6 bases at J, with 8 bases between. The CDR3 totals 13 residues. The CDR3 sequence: CASSLNQGDTQYF. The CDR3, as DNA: TGTGCCAGCAGCTTAAATCAGGGGGATACGCAGTATTTT.

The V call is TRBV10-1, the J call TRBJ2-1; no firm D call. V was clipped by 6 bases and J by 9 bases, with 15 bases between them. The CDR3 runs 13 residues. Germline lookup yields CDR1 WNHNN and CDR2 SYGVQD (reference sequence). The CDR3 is CASSPSGFGEQFF. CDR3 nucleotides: TGCGCCAGCAGCCCTAGTGGGTTTGGTGAGCAGTTCTTC.

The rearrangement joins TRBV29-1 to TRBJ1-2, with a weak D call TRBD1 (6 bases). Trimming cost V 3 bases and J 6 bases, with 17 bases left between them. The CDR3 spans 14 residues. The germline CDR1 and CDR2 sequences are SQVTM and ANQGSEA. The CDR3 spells CSVDTSSEGDGYTF. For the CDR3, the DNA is TGCAGCGTTGATACGTCGAGTGAGGGGGATGGCTACACCTTC. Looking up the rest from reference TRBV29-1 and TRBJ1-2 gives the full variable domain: SAVISQKPSRDICQRGTSLTIQCQVDSQVTMMFWYRQQPGQSLTLIATANQGSEATYESGFVIDKFPISRPNLTFSTLTVSNMSPEDSSIYLCSVDTSSEGDGYTFGSGTRLTVV.

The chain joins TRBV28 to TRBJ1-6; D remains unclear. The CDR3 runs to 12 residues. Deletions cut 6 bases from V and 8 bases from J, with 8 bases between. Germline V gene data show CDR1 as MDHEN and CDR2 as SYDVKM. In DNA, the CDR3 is TGTGCCAGCAGGCGGTTGGATTCACCCCTCCACTTT. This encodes CASRRLDSPLHF.

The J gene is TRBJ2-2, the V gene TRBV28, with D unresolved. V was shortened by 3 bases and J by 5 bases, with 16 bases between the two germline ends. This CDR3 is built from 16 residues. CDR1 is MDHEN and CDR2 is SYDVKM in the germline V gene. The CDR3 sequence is CASSFSSRTWTGELFF. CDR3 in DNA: TGTGCCAGCAGTTTCTCTTCCAGAACCTGGACCGGGGAGCTGTTTTTT. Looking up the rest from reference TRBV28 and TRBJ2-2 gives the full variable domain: DVKVTQSSRYLVKRTGEKVFLECVQDMDHENMFWYRQDPGLGLRLIYFSYDVKMKEKGDIPEGYSVSREKKERFSLILESASTNQTSMYLCASSFSSRTWTGELFFGEGSRLTVL.

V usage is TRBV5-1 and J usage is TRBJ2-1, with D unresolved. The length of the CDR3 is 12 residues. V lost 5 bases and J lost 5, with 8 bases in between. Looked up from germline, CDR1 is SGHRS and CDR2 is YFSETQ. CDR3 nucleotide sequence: TGCGCCAGCAGATTCGGTAACAATGAGCAGTTCTTC. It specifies CASRFGNNEQFF.

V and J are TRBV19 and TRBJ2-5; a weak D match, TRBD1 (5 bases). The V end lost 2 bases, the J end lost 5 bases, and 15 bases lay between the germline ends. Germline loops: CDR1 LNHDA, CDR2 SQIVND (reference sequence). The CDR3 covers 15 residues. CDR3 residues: CASSIIGQGGETQYF. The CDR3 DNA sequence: TGTGCCAGTAGTATAATTGGGCAGGGCGGCGAGACCCAGTACTTC.

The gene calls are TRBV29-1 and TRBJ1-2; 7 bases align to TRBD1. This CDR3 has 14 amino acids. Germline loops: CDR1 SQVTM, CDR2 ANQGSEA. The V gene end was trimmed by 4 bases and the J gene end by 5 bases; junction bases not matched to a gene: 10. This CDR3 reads CSVGGPGTEYGYTF. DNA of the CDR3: TGCAGCGTTGGAGGGCCCGGGACAGAATATGGCTACACCTTC.

The CDR3 sequence: CAVTGGLFEKLFF. The CDR3 region has the DNA TGTGCCGTTACGGGGGGGCTTTTTGAAAAACTGTTTTTT. V and J are TRBV2 and TRBJ1-4, with a tentative D call TRBD1 (6 bases). Trimming took 11 bases from V and 7 from J, leaving 17 bases between them. Germline V gene sequence: CDR1 SNHLY, CDR2 FYNNEI. This CDR3 comprises 13 residues.

The CDR3 is CASSEGTSGMSDTQYF. Written as DNA, the CDR3 is TGTGCCAGCAGCGAGGGGACTAGCGGGATGTCAGATACGCAGTATTTT. This chain links TRBV9 with TRBJ2-3; TRBD2 agrees at 13 bases. J gave up 4 bases and V 3 bases, and 5 bases lay outside the gene matches. Germline CDR1 and CDR2: SGDLS and YYNGEE. The CDR3 is 16 amino acids.